Listed below are T cell receptor beta chains from one sample, sequenced in a study of shared clonotypes between healthy human individuals. Assay used: immunoSEQ multiplex PCR; TCRdb lists only in-frame clones, some missing. The data show some 660,000 clones, around three quarters seen once. The sample consisted of memory CD4+ T cells sorted from blood. These receptors were collected from a woman aged 25 to 45 in good health. The CDR3 runs from the conserved cysteine through the conserved F or W. The D gene is left open where the match is weak.

v_call,j_call,d_call,cdr3_aa
TRBV5-6,TRBJ2-5,NA,CASSFRESETQYF
TRBV6-6,TRBJ1-1,NA,CASSPQDGNTEAFF
TRBV19,TRBJ2-2,TRBD2,CASRLAGVTGELFF
TRBV19,TRBJ1-1,NA,CASSIRGQNTEAFF
TRBV10-3,TRBJ2-1,NA,CAISEGGFEQFF
TRBV14,TRBJ2-5,NA,CASSQLGSIQETQYF
TRBV18,TRBJ2-3,TRBD1,CASSPLHDRDRDTQYF
TRBV29-1,TRBJ2-3,TRBD2,CSVEVAGGGSDTQYF
TRBV7-9,TRBJ1-3,NA,CASSVKSSTQTPGNTIYF
TRBV5-1,TRBJ2-2,TRBD1,CASRGQGPNTGELFF
TRBV25-1,TRBJ2-1,NA,CASSEAGTSYNEQFF
TRBV15,TRBJ2-5,NA,CATNERQGGGETQYF
TRBV25-1,TRBJ2-5,NA,CASSGQAQETQYF
TRBV30,TRBJ1-3,TRBD1,CAWSRGGSGNTIYF
TRBV5-1,TRBJ2-7,NA,CASSLSLVQSGEQYF
TRBV6-1,TRBJ2-3,TRBD2,CASSRLATSDTQYF
TRBV28,TRBJ1-1,TRBD1,CASSGTGSKNTEAFF
TRBV28,TRBJ2-1,NA,CASSLSPLEQFF
TRBV25-1,TRBJ1-1,NA,CASSDREEAFF
TRBV7-3,TRBJ2-2,NA,CASSSQPQTGLNTGELFF
TRBV10-3,TRBJ2-3,NA,CAISDWELTDTQYF
TRBV9,TRBJ2-4,NA,CASSVGGSKNIQYF
TRBV19,TRBJ2-3,NA,CASSIETGADTQYF
TRBV10-1,TRBJ2-7,TRBD1,CASSKGQGTYEQYF
TRBV19,TRBJ1-2,TRBD1,CASSIRTGVSYGYTF
TRBV7-9,TRBJ1-1,NA,CASRSTENTEAFF
TRBV6-1,TRBJ2-1,TRBD1,CASRRSGTAYNEQFF
TRBV5-1,TRBJ2-3,TRBD2,CASSLSWTSGTDTQYF
TRBV6-5,TRBJ1-1,NA,CASSPRLTPNTEAFF
TRBV27,TRBJ1-1,TRBD1,CASSTDRDTEAFF
TRBV10-3,TRBJ2-5,TRBD1,CAISESTGPETQYF
TRBV11-2,TRBJ2-6,NA,CASSLRSSGANVLTF
TRBV2,TRBJ1-2,NA,CASSVLDSNYGYTF
TRBV30,TRBJ2-3,NA,CAWSRLAGTGNTQYF
TRBV19,TRBJ1-5,NA,CASSIAGSLKAQHF
TRBV19,TRBJ1-4,NA,CASRWQSDEKLFF
TRBV27,TRBJ2-1,TRBD2,CASTPRLAGGPLTYNEQFF
TRBV28,TRBJ1-2,TRBD1,CASKVSLTGESGGYTF
TRBV11-2,TRBJ2-5,TRBD2,CASSLLAGGRETQYF
TRBV6-5,TRBJ1-4,TRBD1,CASSGQGIGEKLFF
TRBV18,TRBJ2-3,NA,CASSPRVESDTQYF
TRBV7-9,TRBJ1-4,TRBD1,CASSQGDSDLGKLFF
TRBV29-1,TRBJ2-5,TRBD2,CSVAGGIQETQYF
TRBV25-1,TRBJ2-4,NA,CASSDPDREDIQYF
TRBV10-1,TRBJ1-3,NA,CASSDPGRSSGNTIYF
TRBV5-1,TRBJ2-3,NA,CASSPYLDTQYF
TRBV7-2,TRBJ2-1,NA,CASSLASGVGDEQFF
TRBV28,TRBJ2-7,TRBD2,CASSYVAGTSGPYEQYF
TRBV6-6,TRBJ2-3,NA,CASSYSFDTQYF
TRBV19,NA,TRBD2,CASSIGGLAGVMVEQYF
TRBV7-9,TRBJ2-7,NA,CASRAGSGPSSYEQYF